This T cell receptor beta chain was documented in a study of stem cell transplantation in POMP-related autoinflammatory disease. Trimming removed 0 bases at V and 4 bases at J, with 16 bases between. Germline lookup yields CDR1 SGHNT and CDR2 YYREEE (reference sequence). The CDR3 is 16 amino acids. TCRdb's table, derived via immunoSEQ multiplex PCR, lists solely in-frame clones and lacks some. The sample has some 68,000 clones; roughly 90% are singletons. This TCR derives from a human patient with POMP-related autoinflammation and immune dysregulation (PRAID). Among the T cells, some may be from the graft donor. The sequenced sample was CD4+ T cells from PBMCs, obtained after stem cell transplantation. The rearrangement uses TRBV5-4 and TRBJ1-2; D is ambiguous. The CDR3 nucleotides are TGTGCCAGCAGCTTGGGCGGGGTGATGGGCCGCTATGGCTACACCTTC. Translated, it gives CASSLGGVMGRYGYTF.